The next 9 T cell receptor beta chains were all read from a single sample in a study of control samples from healthy donors and cancer patients. The method was immunoSEQ multiplex PCR; TCRdb's version includes in-frame clones alone and lacks a portion of them. This table has about 120,000 clones, about 93% appearing once. The specimen was PBMCs. All receptors come from a man aged 45-60 years with head and neck cancer.

The rearrangement uses TRBV6-5 and TRBJ2-2; D remains unclear. Trimming pared 9 bases from V and 5 bases from J, leaving 13 bases between. This CDR3 comprises 13 residues. Germline lookup yields CDR1 MNHEY and CDR2 SVGAGI. The CDR3 sequence: CASLADYTGELFF. The CDR3 DNA reads TGTGCCAGTCTGGCGGATTATACCGGGGAGCTGTTTTTT.

The chain carries TRBV6-5 and TRBJ2-5; TRBD2 agrees at 9 bases. This CDR3 contains 15 residues. The V and J ends lost 6 bases and 5 bases, in that order; junction bases with no gene match: 10. In germline, CDR1 is MNHEY, CDR2 SVGAGI. The CDR3 sequence: CASRSGGGAWETQYF. The CDR3 DNA reads as TGTGCCAGCAGAAGCGGCGGGGGGGCCTGGGAGACCCAGTACTTC.

The chain uses TRBV5-1 and TRBJ1-6, with a tentative D call TRBD1 (6 bases). CDR1 is SGHRS, CDR2 YFSETQ, per germline. With 0 bases removed from V and 5 bases from J, the gap between germline ends came to 15 bases. The CDR3 has 17 amino acids. The CDR3 nucleotides are TGCGCCAGCAGCTTGGAATTTCGGGGGCCTGATAATTCACCCCTCCACTTT. The encoded protein is CASSLEFRGPDNSPLHF. The whole variable domain, filled in from reference TRBV5-1 and TRBJ1-6, reads KAGVTQTPRYLIKTRGQQVTLSCSPISGHRSVSWYQQTPGQGLQFLFEYFSETQRNKGNFPGRFSGRQFSNSRSEMNVSTLELGDSALYLCASSLEFRGPDNSPLHFGNGTRLTVT.

The table lists this clone with a few counts. The sample has other DNA sequences that encode this CDR3 too. The chain is built from TRBV4-1 and TRBJ2-7; D unresolved. Trimming removed 0 bases at V and 5 bases at J, with 11 bases between. Germline loops: CDR1 MGHRA, CDR2 YSYEKL. This CDR3 spans 14 amino acids. DNA for the CDR3: TGCGCCAGCAGCCAAGATGTCCTCTACAACGAGCAGTACTTC. Its protein product is CASSQDVLYNEQYF.

The chain is built from TRBV5-4 and TRBJ2-7, with TRBD1 matching 7 bases. CDR1 and CDR2 (germline): SGHNT, YYREEE (reference sequence). The V segment lost 4 bases and the J segment 2 bases; nucleotides outside the gene matches: 6. This CDR3 is built from 14 residues. The CDR3 here is CASSLDRRTYEQYF. The CDR3 DNA reads as TGTGCCAGCAGCCTGGACAGGAGGACCTACGAGCAGTACTTC.

The chain uses TRBV10-2 and TRBJ2-3; 9 positions match TRBD2. The ends lost 7 bases at V and 1 base at J; junction bases unmatched: 3. The CDR3 runs to 14 residues. Germline V gives CDR1 WSHSY, CDR2 SAAADI. The CDR3, as DNA: TGCGCCAGCAAGGAGCGGGGGGGCACAGATACGCAGTATTTT. Amino acids: CASKERGGTDTQYF.

This chain joins TRBV4-3 and TRBJ2-7, with a tentative D call TRBD2 (5 bases). The CDR3 is made up of 13 amino acids. With 4 bases removed from V and 0 bases from J, the gap between germline ends came to 7 bases. CDR1 is LGHNA and CDR2 is YSLEER in the germline V gene. The CDR3 sequence: CASSRDYSYEQYF. The CDR3 DNA follows: TGCGCCAGCAGCCGCGACTACTCCTACGAGCAGTACTTC.

The V and J genes are TRBV6-6 and TRBJ1-3; no clear D gene. Trimming removed 3 bases at V and 0 bases at J, with 12 bases between. The CDR3 sequence is 16 residues long. The germline V gene has CDR1 MNHNY and CDR2 SVGAGI (reference sequence). CDR3 nucleotides: TGTGCCAGCAGTTATCACAAATTGGACTCTGGAAACACCATATATTTT. It encodes CASSYHKLDSGNTIYF.

This rearrangement joins TRBV11-2 to TRBJ1-2, with D tentatively TRBD1 (5 bases). V was cut by 2 bases and J by 2 bases, with 12 bases left in between. This CDR3 is built from 15 residues. Germline V lookup: CDR1 SGHAT, CDR2 FQNNGV. The CDR3 bases are TGTGCCAGCAGCTTAACTCAGGGCACAAACTATGGCTACACCTTC. Translated, it gives CASSLTQGTNYGYTF.